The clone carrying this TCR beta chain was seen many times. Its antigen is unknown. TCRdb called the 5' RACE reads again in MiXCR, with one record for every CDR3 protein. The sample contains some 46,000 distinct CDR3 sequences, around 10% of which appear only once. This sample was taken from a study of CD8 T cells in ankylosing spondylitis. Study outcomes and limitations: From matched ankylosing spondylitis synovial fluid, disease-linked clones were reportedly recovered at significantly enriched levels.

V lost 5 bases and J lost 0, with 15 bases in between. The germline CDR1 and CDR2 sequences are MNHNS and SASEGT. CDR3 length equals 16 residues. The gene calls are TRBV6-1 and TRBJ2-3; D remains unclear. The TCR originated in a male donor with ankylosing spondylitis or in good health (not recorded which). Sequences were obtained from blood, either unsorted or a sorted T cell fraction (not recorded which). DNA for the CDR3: TGTGCCAGCAGTCCCCAGGCAGACCCTAGCACAGATACGCAGTATTTT. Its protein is CASSPQADPSTDTQYF.